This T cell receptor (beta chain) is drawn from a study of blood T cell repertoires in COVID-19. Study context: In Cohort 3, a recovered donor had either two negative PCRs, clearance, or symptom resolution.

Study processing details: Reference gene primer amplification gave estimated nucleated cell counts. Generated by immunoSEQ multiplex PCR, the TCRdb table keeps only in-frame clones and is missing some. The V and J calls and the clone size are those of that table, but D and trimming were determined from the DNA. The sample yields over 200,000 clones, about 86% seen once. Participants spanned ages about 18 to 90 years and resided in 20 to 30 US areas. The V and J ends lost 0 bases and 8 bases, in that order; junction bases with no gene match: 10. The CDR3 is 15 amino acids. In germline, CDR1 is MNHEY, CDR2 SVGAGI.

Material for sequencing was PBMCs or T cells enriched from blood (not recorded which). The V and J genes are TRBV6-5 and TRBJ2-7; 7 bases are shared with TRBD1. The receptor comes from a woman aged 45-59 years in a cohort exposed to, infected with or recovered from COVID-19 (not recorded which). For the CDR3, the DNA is TGTGCCAGCAGTTACTCACCCGGACAGGATGGGAAGCAGTACTTC. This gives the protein CASSYSPGQDGKQYF.